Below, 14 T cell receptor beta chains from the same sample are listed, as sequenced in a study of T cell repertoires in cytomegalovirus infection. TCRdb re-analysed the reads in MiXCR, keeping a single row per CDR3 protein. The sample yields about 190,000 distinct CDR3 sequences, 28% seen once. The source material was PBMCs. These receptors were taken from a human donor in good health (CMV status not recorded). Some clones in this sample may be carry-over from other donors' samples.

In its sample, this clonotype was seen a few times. The CDR3 DNA sequence: TGTGCCAGCGCTGCAGGGGTTGATTCACCCCTCCACTTT. Translation: CASAAGVDSPLHF. This rearrangement joins TRBV2 to TRBJ1-6, with D possibly being TRBD1 (6 bases). The CDR3 consists of 13 residues. The V end lost 8 bases, the J end lost 8 bases, and 13 bases lay between the germline ends. The germline V gene encodes CDR1 SNHLY and CDR2 FYNNEI.

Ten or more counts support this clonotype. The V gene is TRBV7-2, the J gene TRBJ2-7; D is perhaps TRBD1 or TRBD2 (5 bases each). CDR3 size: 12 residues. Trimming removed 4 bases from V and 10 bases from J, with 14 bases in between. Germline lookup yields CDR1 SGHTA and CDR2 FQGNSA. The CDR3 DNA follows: TGTGCCAGCAGCTCCCGAGGGGCCGATCAGTACTTC. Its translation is CASSSRGADQYF.

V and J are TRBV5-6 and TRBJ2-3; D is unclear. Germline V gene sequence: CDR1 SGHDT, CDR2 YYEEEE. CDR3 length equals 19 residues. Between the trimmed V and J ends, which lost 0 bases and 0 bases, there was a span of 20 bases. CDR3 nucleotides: TGTGCCAGCAGCTTGGGGCCCACACAACCTATTACTAGCACAGATACGCAGTATTTT. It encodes CASSLGPTQPITSTDTQYF.

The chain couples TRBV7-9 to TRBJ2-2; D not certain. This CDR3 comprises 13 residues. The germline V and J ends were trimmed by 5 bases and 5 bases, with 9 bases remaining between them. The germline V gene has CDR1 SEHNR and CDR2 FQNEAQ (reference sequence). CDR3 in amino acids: CASSMDATGELFF. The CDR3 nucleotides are TGTGCCAGCAGCATGGACGCAACCGGGGAGCTGTTTTTT.

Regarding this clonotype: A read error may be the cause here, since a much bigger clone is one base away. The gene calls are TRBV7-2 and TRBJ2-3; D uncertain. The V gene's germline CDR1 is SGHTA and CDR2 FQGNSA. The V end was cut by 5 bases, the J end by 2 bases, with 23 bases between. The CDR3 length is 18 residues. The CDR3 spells CASSMKASMVTYTDTQYF. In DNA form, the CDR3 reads TGTGCCAGCAGCATGAAAGCTAGTATGGTTACCTACACAGATACGCAGTATTTT.

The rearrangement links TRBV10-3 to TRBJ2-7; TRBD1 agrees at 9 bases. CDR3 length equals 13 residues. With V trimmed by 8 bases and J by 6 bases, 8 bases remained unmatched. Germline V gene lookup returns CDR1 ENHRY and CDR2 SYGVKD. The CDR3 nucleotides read TGTGCCATCTCGACACAGGGGGCAGGCGAGCAGTACTTC. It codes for CAISTQGAGEQYF.

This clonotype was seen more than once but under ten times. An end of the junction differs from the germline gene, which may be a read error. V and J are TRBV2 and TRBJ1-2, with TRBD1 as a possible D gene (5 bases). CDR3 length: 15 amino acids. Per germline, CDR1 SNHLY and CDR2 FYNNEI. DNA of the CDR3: TGTGCCAGCAGTGAACGGCCAGGGACTAATTATGGCTACACCTTC. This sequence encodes CASSERPGTNYGYTF.

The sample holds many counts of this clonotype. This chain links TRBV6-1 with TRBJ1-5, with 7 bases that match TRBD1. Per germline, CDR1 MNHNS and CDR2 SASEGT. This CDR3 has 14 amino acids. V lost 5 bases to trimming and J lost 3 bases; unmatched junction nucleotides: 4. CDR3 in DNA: TGTGCCAGCAGTCATACAGGGGACAATCAGCCCCAGCATTTT. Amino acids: CASSHTGDNQPQHF.

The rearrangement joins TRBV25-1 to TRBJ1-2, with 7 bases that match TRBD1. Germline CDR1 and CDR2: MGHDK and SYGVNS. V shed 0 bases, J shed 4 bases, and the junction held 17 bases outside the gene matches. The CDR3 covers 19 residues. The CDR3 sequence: CASSEYPLKQGRLSYGYTF. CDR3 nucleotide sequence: TGTGCCAGCAGTGAATATCCCCTCAAACAGGGGCGACTTTCCTATGGCTACACCTTC.

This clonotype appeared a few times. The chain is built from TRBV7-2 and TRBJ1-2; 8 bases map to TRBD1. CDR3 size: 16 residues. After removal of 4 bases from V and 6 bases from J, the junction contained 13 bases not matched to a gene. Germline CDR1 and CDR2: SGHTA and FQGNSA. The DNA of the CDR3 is TGTGCCAGCAGCTCCCCCATGGGTCCAGGGGGCCATGGCTACACCTTC. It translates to CASSSPMGPGGHGYTF.

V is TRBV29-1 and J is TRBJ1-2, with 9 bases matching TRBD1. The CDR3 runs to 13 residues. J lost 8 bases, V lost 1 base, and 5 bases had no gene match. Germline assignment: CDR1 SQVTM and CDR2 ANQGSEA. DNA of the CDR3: TGCAGCGTTGAAGGTGAACAGGGGGCAGGCTACACCTTC. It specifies CSVEGEQGAGYTF.

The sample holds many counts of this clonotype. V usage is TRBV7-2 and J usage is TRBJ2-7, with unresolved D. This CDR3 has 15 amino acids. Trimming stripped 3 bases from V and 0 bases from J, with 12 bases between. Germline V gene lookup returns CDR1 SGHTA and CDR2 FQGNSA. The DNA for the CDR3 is TGTGCCAGCAGCTTGGAGATAACAGTCTCCTACGAGCAGTACTTC. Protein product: CASSLEITVSYEQYF.

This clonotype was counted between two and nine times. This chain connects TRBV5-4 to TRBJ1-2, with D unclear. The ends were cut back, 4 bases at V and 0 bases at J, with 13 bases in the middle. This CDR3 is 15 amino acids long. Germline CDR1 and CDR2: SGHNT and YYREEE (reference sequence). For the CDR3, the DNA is TGTGCCAGCAGCCGAGAAGCTAGTGCTAACTATGGCTACACCTTC. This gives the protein CASSREASANYGYTF.

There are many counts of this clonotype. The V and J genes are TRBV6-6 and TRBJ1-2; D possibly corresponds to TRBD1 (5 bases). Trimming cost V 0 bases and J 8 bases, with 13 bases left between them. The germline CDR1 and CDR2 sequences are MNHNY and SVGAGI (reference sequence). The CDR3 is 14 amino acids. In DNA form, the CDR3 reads TGTGCCAGCAGTTACTCGGGGGGGGGTGACGGCTACACCTTC. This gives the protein CASSYSGGGDGYTF.